These 16 T cell receptor beta chains came from one sample sequenced in a study of human T cells and chemical hapten exposure. Time point indicated: patch test 2, 6 weeks after DPC sensitization. The treatment was: therapeutic diphenylcyclopropenone sensitization with weekly scalp DPC. TCRdb re-analysed the RACE reads in MiXCR, keeping a single row per CDR3 protein. The sample shows over 100,000 distinct CDR3 sequences, less than 10% of them seen only once. Material: whole blood, obtained in connection with sensitization to the hapten diphenylcyclopropenone (DPC). These receptors were obtained from a woman between 35 and 50 years old with alopecia areata. Some clones in this sample may be carry-over from other donors' samples.

This clonotype appeared a few times. The chain links TRBV7-9 to TRBJ1-2, with 7 bases that match TRBD1. The CDR3 has 18 amino acids. Germline-derived CDR1 and CDR2 are SEHNR and FQNEAQ (reference sequence). J lost 5 bases, V lost 5 bases, and 20 bases had no gene match. The CDR3 is CASSPRTDQRGQWYGYTF. CDR3 DNA sequence: TGTGCCAGCAGCCCACGAACGGACCAGAGGGGGCAATGGTATGGCTACACCTTC.

This clonotype was counted only a few times. This rearrangement joins TRBV9 to TRBJ2-7, with D maybe TRBD1 (5 bases). There are 14 residues in the CDR3. V shed 4 bases and J shed 2 bases, with 13 bases lying between them. CDR1 is SGDLS, CDR2 YYNGEE, per germline. The CDR3 protein is CASSNTDSPYEQYF. The CDR3 region has the DNA TGTGCCAGCAGCAATACAGACAGTCCCTACGAGCAGTACTTC.

The table lists this clonotype with a few counts. This chain connects TRBV12-3 or TRBV12-4 to TRBJ1-5, with D unresolved. This CDR3 is 12 amino acids long. Trimming left V 5 bases short and J 4 bases short, with 6 bases between. The CDR3 DNA sequence: TGTGCCAGCAGTCCCGGTAATCAGCCCCAGCATTTT. Amino acids: CASSPGNQPQHF.

This clonotype was counted between two and nine times. The V call is TRBV7-2, the J call TRBJ2-2; TRBD1 agrees at 7 bases. The CDR3 has 15 residues. Germline-derived CDR1 and CDR2 are SGHTA and FQGNSA. V lost 2 bases to trimming and J lost 7 bases; unmatched junction nucleotides: 7. This CDR3 reads CASSLQGQSIGELFF. CDR3 DNA: TGTGCCAGCAGCTTACAGGGACAGAGCATCGGGGAGCTGTTTTTT.

This clonotype was observed at least ten times. V gene TRBV7-6 combines with J gene TRBJ2-6; unclear D gene. The V end lost 0 bases, the J end lost 0 bases, and 9 bases lay between the germline ends. The CDR3 sequence is 17 residues long. Looked up from germline, CDR1 is SGHVS and CDR2 is FNYEAQ. DNA for the CDR3: TGTGCCAGCAGCTTAGCCGAGCCGAGCTCTGGGGCCAACGTCCTGACTTTC. It yields the protein CASSLAEPSSGANVLTF.

This clonotype occurred many times. The V gene is TRBV9, the J gene TRBJ2-6; D is uncertain. CDR3 length: 18 residues. Trimming cost V 3 bases and J 2 bases, with 18 bases left between them. Germline CDR1 is SGDLS and CDR2 is YYNGEE. Here the CDR3 reads CASSAPLLPTAGANVLTF. The CDR3 DNA reads TGTGCCAGCAGCGCCCCTCTGCTCCCAACCGCTGGGGCCAACGTCCTGACTTTC.

The chain carries TRBV10-3 and TRBJ1-5; maybe TRBD1 (5 bases). The CDR3 contains 14 residues. Germline V gives CDR1 ENHRY, CDR2 SYGVKD. Trimming pared 8 bases from V and 0 bases from J, leaving 11 bases between. The CDR3 is CAIGGVNSNQPQHF. The CDR3, as DNA: TGTGCCATCGGGGGGGTTAATAGCAATCAGCCCCAGCATTTT.

Ten or more counts support this clonotype. The V call is TRBV18, the J call TRBJ1-1, with 10 positions matching TRBD1. V was clipped by 5 bases and J by 2 bases; unmatched bases: 2. Per the germline V gene, CDR1 is KGHSH and CDR2 is LQKENI. The CDR3 is 14 amino acids. As DNA, the CDR3 is TGTGCCAGCTCAGGGGACAGGGGAAACACTGAAGCTTTCTTT. It translates to CASSGDRGNTEAFF.

V and J are TRBV5-1 and TRBJ2-1; D tentatively reads TRBD1 or TRBD2 (5 bases each). Germline CDR1 and CDR2: SGHRS and YFSETQ. V was cut by 0 bases and J by 7 bases, with 8 bases left in between. The CDR3 length is 13 residues. The CDR3 coding sequence is TGCGCCAGCAGCTTGGGGGACCTGAATGAGCAGTTCTTC. The encoded protein is CASSLGDLNEQFF.

Many counts were recorded for this clonotype. V is TRBV20-1 and J is TRBJ2-7; tentative D call: TRBD1 (6 bases). Trimming shortened V by 0 bases and J by 3 bases, and 9 bases separated the two germline ends. From germline, CDR1 is DFQATT and CDR2 SNEGSKA (reference sequence). The CDR3 is 13 amino acids. CDR3 loop: CSARDNRDYEQYF. The DNA of the CDR3 is TGCAGTGCTAGAGATAACAGGGACTACGAGCAGTACTTC.

This clonotype was seen repeatedly, ten times or more. The chain carries TRBV20-1 and TRBJ2-1; 7 nucleotides agree with TRBD2. Germline V gene lookup returns CDR1 DFQATT and CDR2 SNEGSKA (reference sequence). V shed 1 base and J 2 bases; nucleotides not matched to a gene: 11. The CDR3 length is 17 residues. CDR3 nucleotides: TGCAGTGCTAGAGGGCCCTTATTCGCGGGGGCCTACAATGAGCAGTTCTTC. Residues: CSARGPLFAGAYNEQFF.

This clonotype was seen only a few times. The rearrangement uses TRBV7-2 and TRBJ2-7, with D perhaps being TRBD1 or TRBD2 (5 bases each). Trimming cost V 1 base and J 6 bases, with 10 bases left between them. The V gene's germline CDR1 is SGHTA and CDR2 FQGNSA. The CDR3 has 13 amino acids. The CDR3 sequence is CASSLGGSAEQYF. DNA of the CDR3: TGTGCCAGCAGCTTAGGGGGGTCTGCCGAGCAGTACTTC.

This clonotype was seen ten or more times. This chain uses TRBV12-3 or TRBV12-4 with TRBJ2-7; 7 positions match TRBD1. The CDR3 loop spans 13 amino acids. V was pared by 4 bases and J by 11 bases, with 11 bases of the junction left unmatched. CDR3 in amino acids: CASSSRDSALEYF. As DNA, the CDR3 is TGTGCCAGCAGTTCCCGGGACAGCGCGTTGGAGTACTTC.

In its sample, this clonotype was seen many times. J is TRBJ2-5 and V is TRBV6-1, with D possibly being TRBD1 or TRBD2 (5 bases each). The CDR3 runs to 14 residues. Between the trimmed V and J ends, which lost 6 bases and 5 bases, there was a span of 16 bases. Germline CDR1 reads MNHNS; CDR2 reads SASEGT. In DNA form, the CDR3 reads TGTGCCAGCAGCTCCCGGGACGACATCGAGACCCAGTACTTC. Translation: CASSSRDDIETQYF.

This clonotype was seen repeatedly, ten times or more. The chain employs TRBV10-3 and TRBJ2-1; D not certain. Per germline, CDR1 ENHRY and CDR2 SYGVKD. The CDR3 loop spans 16 amino acids. The V end lost 4 bases, the J end lost 0 bases, and 13 bases lay between the germline ends. The CDR3 bases are TGTGCCATCAGTGTAGTGCGCTATGTCTCCTACAATGAGCAGTTCTTC. It encodes CAISVVRYVSYNEQFF.

Only a few counts were recorded for this clonotype. The chain has TRBV6-2 or TRBV6-3 and TRBJ2-1, with 10 bases matching TRBD1. Per germline, CDR1 MNHEY and CDR2 SVGEGT. CDR3 size: 12 residues. Trimming took 8 bases from V and 9 from J; bases not matched to a gene: 4. DNA of the CDR3: TGTGCCAGCGGGACAGGGGTCCCTGAGCAGTTCTTC. This encodes CASGTGVPEQFF.